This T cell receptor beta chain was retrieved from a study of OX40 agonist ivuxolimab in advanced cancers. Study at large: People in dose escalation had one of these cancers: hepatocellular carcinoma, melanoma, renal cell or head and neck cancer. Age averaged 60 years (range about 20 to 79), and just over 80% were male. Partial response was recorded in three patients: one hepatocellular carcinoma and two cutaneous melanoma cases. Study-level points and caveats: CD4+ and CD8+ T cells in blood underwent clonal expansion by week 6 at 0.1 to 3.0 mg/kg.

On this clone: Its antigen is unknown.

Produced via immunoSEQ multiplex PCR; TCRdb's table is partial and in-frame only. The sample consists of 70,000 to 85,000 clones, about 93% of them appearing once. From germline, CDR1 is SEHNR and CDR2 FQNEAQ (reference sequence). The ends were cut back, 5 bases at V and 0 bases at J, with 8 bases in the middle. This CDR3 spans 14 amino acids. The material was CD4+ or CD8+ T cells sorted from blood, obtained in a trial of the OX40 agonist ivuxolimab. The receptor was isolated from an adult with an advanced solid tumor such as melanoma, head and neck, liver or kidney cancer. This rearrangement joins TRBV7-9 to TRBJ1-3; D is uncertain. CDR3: CASSDDISGNTIYF. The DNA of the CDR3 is TGTGCCAGCAGCGATGACATCTCTGGAAACACCATATATTTT. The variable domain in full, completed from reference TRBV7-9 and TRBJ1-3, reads DTGVSQNPRHKITKRGQNVTFRCDPISEHNRLYWYRQTLGQGPEFLTYFQNEAQLEKSRLLSDRFSAERPKGSFSTLEIQRTEQGDSAMYLCASSDDISGNTIYFGEGSWLTVV.